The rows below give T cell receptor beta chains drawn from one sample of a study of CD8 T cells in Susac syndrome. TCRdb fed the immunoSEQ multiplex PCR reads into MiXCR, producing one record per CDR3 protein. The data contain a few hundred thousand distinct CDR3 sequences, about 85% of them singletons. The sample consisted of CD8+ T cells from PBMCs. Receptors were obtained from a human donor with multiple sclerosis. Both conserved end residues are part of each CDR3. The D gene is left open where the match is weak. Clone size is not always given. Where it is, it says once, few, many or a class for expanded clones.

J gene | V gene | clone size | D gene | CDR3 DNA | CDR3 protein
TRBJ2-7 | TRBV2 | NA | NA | TGTGCCAGCAGCCCCGACTCGTTTCCCTACGAGCAGTACTTC | CASSPDSFPYEQYF
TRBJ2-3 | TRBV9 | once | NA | TGTGCCAGCAGCGTGGACGGACTAAAAAGGGATACGCAGTATTTT | CASSVDGLKRDTQYF
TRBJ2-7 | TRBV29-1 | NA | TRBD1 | TGCAGCGTTGAAGATTTAACAGGGGGCGCGTACGAGCAGTACTTC | CSVEDLTGGAYEQYF
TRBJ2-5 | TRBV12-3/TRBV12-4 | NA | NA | TGTGCCAGCAGTTGGCAGCTACAAGAGACCCAGTACTTC | CASSWQLQETQYF
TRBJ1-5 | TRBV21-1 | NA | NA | TGTGCCAGCACGGGAGGAGGAGGGGTACGCAATCAGCCCCAGCATTTT | CASTGGGGVRNQPQHF
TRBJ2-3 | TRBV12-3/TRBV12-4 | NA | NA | TGTGCCAGCAGCCTAGGGGCTAGCAGCACAGATACGCAGTATTTT | CASSLGASSTDTQYF
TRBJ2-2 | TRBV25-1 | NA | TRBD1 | TGTGCCAGCAGTGGGGGACAGAGCCCCGGCACCGGGGAGCTGTTTTTT | CASSGGQSPGTGELFF
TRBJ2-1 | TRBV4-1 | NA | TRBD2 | TGCGCCAGCAGCCAAGCCTTAGCGGGAAATCCAGGCAATGAGCAGTTCTTC | CASSQALAGNPGNEQFF
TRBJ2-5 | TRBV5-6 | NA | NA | TGTGCCAGCAGCCTGGTCTGGGACAAACTAGAGGGGACGGAGACCCAGTACTTC | CASSLVWDKLEGTETQYF
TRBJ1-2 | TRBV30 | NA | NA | TGTGCCTGGACGGCCAGCCAAGGCTATGGCTACACCTTC | CAWTASQGYGYTF
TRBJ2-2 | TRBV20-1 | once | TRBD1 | TGCAGTGCTTACGGATTAGACAGGGGAACCGGGGAGCTGTTTTTT | CSAYGLDRGTGELFF
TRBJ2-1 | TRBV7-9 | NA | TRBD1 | TGTGCCAGCAGCCCCCCGGACAGGGCTAACAATGAGCAGTTCTTC | CASSPPDRANNEQFF
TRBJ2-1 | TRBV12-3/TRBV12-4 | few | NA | TGTGCCAGCAGTTCGGCAGGGCTTAGGTCCTACAATGAGCAGTTCTTC | CASSSAGLRSYNEQFF
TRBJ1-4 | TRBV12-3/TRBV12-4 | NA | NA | TGTGCCAGCAGTTTGACACGATCTAATGAAAAACTGTTTTTT | CASSLTRSNEKLFF
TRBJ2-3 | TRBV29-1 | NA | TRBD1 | TGCAGCGTTGGAGAAACAGGGGTAGGCACAGATACGCAGTATTTT | CSVGETGVGTDTQYF
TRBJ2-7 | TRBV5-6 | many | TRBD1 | TGTGCCAGCAGCTTAGGGACAGGAACCTACGAGCAGTACTTC | CASSLGTGTYEQYF
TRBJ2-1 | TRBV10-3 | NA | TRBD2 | TGTGCCATCAGTGAGCGCGGGACTAGCGGTAATGAGCAGTTCTTC | CAISERGTSGNEQFF
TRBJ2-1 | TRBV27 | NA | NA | TGTGCCAGCAGTAGACGTGCAGGGCGGGATGAGCAGTTCTTC | CASSRRAGRDEQFF
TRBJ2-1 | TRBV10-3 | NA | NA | TGTGCCATCAGTGAGAGGGTACTCAACAATGAGCAGTTCTTC | CAISERVLNNEQFF
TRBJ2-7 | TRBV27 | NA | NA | TGTGCCAGCAGTTTGGCCCTAAGAGAGGAGCAGTACTTC | CASSLALREEQYF
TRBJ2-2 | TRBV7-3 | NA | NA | TGTGCCAGCAGCCCGACGTCGGCCGGGGAGCTGTTTTTT | CASSPTSAGELFF
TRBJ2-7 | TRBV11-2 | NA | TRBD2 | TGTGCCAGCAGCTTAGATTGGACTAGCGGAAACGAGCAGTACTTC | CASSLDWTSGNEQYF
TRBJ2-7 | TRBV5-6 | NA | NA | TGTGCCAGCAGCTCGGCGGCTAGCTCCTACGAGCAGTACTTC | CASSSAASSYEQYF
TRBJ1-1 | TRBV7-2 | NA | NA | TGTGCCAGCAGCTCAGGTCGGGGGGCACACACTGAAGCTTTCTTT | CASSSGRGAHTEAFF
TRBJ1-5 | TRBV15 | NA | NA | TGTGCCACCAGCAGAGAGTCACAGTATAGCAATCAGCCCCAGCATTTT | CATSRESQYSNQPQHF
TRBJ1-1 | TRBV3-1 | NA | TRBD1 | TGTGCCAGCAGCCAAGACAGACAGGGTTTAATGAACACTGAAGCTTTCTTT | CASSQDRQGLMNTEAFF
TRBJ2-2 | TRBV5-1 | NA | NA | TGCGCCAGCAGCAGCGAGGCGCGGGAGCTGTTTTTT | CASSSEARELFF
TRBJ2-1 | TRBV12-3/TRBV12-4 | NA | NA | TGTGCCAGCAGTCGACAGGTAAATGAGCAGTTCTTC | CASSRQVNEQFF
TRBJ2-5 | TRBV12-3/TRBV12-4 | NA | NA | TGTGCCAGCAGTTTACGGCCAGGGGAGACCCAGTACTTC | CASSLRPGETQYF
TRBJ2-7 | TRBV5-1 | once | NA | TGCGCCAGCAGCTTCTTCATAAGAGGTGACTACGAGCAGTACTTC | CASSFFIRGDYEQYF
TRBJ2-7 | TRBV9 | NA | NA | TGTGCCAGCAGCCCCAGGGAGGGGGCGGGGGTCCACGAGCAGTACTTC | CASSPREGAGVHEQYF
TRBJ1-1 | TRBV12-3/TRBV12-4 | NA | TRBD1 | TGTGCCAGCAGTTTAAAGGGGGCAACTGAAGCTTTCTTT | CASSLKGATEAFF
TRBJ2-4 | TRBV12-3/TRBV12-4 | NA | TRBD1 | TGTGCCACCGGGACAGGGAAAAACATTCAGTACTTC | CATGTGKNIQYF
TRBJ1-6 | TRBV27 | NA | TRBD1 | TGTGCCAGCAGTGCCAGGGGGGCCAATTCACCCCTCCACTTT | CASSARGANSPLHF
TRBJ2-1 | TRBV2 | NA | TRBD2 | TGTGCCAGCAGCCGCCCGACTAGCGAAGGTCCCCTGTCCCCGTACAATGAGCAGTTCTTC | CASSRPTSEGPLSPYNEQFF
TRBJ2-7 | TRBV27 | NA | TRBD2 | TGTGCCAGCAGCTCTAGCGGGGGCTACGAGCAGTACTTC | CASSSSGGYEQYF
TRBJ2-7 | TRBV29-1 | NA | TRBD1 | TGCAGCGTTATTTACGGGACAGGGGAACCCTACGAGCAGTACTTC | CSVIYGTGEPYEQYF